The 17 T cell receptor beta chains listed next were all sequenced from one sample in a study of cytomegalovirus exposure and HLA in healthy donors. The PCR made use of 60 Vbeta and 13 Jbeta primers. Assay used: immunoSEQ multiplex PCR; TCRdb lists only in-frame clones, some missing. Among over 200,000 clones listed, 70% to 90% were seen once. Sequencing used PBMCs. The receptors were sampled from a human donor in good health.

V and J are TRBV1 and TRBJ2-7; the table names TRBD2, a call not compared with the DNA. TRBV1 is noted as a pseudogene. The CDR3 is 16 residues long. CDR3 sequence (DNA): TGCACCAGCAGCCAAGGGCCAGCGGGACGAGCCTACGAGCAGTACTTC. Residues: CTSSQGPAGRAYEQYF.

CDR3 bases: TGTGCCAGCTCACCACTCGGACAGGGAAGGCAAGCTTTCTTT. Protein: CASSPLGQGRQAFF. The gene calls are TRBV18 and TRBJ1-1; 8 bases match TRBD1. Trimming at V came to 1 base and at J to 9 bases, leaving 7 bases not matched to a gene. Germline CDR1 is KGHSH and CDR2 is LQKENI. The CDR3 is made up of 14 amino acids.

CDR3 protein: CASSPLGGTGGFYSNQPQHF. The CDR3 DNA sequence: TGTGCCAGTAGTCCTCTAGGAGGGACAGGGGGATTTTATAGCAATCAGCCCCAGCATTTT. This rearrangement joins TRBV19 to TRBJ1-5; 11 positions agree with TRBD1. CDR3 length: 20 amino acids. J gave up 0 bases and V 5 bases, and 15 bases lay outside the gene matches. Germline V lookup: CDR1 LNHDA, CDR2 SQIVND (reference sequence).

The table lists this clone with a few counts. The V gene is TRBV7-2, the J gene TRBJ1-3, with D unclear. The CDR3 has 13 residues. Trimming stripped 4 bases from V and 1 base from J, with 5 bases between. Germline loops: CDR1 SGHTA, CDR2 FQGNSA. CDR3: CASSWRSGNTIYF. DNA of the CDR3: TGTGCCAGCAGCTGGAGGTCTGGAAACACCATATATTTT. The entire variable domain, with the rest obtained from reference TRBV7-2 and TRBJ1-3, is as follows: GAGVSQSPSNKVTEKGKDVELRCDPISGHTALYWYRQSLGQGLEFLIYFQGNSAPDKSGLPSDRFSAERTGGSVSTLTIQRTQQEDSAVYLCASSWRSGNTIYFGEGSWLTVV.

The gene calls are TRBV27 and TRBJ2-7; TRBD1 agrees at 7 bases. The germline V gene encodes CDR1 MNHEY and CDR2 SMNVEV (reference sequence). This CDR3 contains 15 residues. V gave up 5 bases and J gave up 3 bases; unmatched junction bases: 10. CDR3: CASSASGQLSYEQYF. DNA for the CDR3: TGTGCCAGCAGTGCCTCGGGACAGCTCAGCTACGAGCAGTACTTC.

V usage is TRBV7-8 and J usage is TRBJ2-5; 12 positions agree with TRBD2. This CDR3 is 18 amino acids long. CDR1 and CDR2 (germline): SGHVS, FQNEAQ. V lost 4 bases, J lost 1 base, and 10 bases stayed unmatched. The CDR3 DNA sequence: TGTGCCAGCAGCTCTTACCTCGGACTAGCGGGAAGCCAAGAGACCCAGTACTTC. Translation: CASSSYLGLAGSQETQYF.

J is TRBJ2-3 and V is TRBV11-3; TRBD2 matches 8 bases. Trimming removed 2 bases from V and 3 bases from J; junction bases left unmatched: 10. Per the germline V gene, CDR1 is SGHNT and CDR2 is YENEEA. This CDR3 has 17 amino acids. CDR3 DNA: TGTGCCAGCAGCTTAAGTTTCAGCGGGAGTCGGACAGATACGCAGTATTTT. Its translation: CASSLSFSGSRTDTQYF.

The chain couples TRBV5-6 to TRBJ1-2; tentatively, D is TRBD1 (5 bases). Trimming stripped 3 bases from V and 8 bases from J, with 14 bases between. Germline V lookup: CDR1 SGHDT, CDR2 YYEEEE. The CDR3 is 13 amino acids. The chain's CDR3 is CASSYRRGGGYTF. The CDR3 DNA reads TGTGCCAGCAGCTACCGACGCGGGGGAGGCTACACCTTC.

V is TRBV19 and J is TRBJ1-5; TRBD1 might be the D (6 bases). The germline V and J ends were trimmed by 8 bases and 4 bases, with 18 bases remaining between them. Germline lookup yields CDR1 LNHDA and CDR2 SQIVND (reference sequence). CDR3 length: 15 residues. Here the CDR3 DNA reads TGTGCCAGTGATGATCAAGACAGGACTAATCAGCCCCAGCATTTT. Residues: CASDDQDRTNQPQHF.

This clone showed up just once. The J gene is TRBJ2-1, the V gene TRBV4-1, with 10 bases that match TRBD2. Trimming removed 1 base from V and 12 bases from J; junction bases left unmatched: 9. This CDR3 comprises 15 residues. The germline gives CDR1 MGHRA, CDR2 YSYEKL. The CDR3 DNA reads TGCGCCAGCAGCCAAGCTGGACTAGCGGAACTTGGGCAGTTCTTC. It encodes CASSQAGLAELGQFF.

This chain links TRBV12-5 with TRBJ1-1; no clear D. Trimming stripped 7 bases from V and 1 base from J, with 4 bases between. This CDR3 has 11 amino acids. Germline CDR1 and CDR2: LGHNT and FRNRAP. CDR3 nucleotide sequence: TGTGCTAGTGCGGGGAACACTGAAGCTTTCTTT. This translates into CASAGNTEAFF.

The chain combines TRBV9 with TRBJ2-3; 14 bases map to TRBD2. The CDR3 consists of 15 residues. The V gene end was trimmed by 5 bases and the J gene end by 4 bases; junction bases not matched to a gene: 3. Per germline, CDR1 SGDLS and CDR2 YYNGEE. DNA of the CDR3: TGTGCCAGCAGTGGGACTAGCGGGAGTTCAGATACGCAGTATTTT. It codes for CASSGTSGSSDTQYF.

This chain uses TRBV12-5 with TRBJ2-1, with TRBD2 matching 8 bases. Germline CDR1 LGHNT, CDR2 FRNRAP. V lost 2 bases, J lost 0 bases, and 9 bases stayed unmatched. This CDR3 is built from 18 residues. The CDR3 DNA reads TGTGCTAGTGGTTTGCCCGAGGGACTAGTGGACTCCTACAATGAGCAGTTCTTC. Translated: CASGLPEGLVDSYNEQFF.

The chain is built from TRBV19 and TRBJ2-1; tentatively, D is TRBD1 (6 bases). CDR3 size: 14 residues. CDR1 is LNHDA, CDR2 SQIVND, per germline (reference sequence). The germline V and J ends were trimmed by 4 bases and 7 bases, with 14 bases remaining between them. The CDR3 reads CASSNAQGSNEQFF. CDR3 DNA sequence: TGTGCCAGTAGTAACGCGCAGGGGAGTAATGAGCAGTTCTTC.

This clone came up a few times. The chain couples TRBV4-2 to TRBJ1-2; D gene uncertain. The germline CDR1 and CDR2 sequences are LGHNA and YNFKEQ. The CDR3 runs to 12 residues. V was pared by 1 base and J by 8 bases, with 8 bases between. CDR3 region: CASSQAYSGYTF. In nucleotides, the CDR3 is TGTGCCAGCAGCCAAGCCTACTCGGGCTACACCTTC.

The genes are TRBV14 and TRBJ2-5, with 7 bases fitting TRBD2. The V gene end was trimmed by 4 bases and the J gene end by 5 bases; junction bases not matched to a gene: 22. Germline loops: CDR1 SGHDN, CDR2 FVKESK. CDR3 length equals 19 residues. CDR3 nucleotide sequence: TGTGCCAGCAGCCCCACGGACGGAGGGGTGTGGGAGGGCTCGGAGACCCAGTACTTC. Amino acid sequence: CASSPTDGGVWEGSETQYF.

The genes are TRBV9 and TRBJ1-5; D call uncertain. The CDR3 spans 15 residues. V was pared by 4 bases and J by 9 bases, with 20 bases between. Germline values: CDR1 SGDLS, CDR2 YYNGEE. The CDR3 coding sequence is TGTGCCAGCAGCCCCACCGCAGGAGGGTCAGGGCCCCAGCATTTT. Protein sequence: CASSPTAGGSGPQHF.